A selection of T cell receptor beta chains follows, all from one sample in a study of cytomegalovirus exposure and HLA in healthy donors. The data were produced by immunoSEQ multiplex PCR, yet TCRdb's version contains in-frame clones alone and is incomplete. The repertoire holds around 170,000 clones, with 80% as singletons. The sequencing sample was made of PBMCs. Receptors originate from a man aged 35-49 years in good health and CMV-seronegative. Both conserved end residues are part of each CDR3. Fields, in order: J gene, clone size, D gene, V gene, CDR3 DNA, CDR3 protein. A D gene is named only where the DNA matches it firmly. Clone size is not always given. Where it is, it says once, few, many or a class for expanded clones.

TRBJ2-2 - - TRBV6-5 TGTGCCAGCAGTTACTTGGGGGCTCGGGACACCGGGGAGCTGTTTTTT CASSYLGARDTGELFF
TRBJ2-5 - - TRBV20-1 TGCAGTGCTCGCGCTCCAGAGACCCAGTACTTC CSARAPETQYF
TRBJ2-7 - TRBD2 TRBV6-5 TGTGCCAGCGCTCTCCGACTAGCCGGGTCCTACGAGCAGTACTTC CASALRLAGSYEQYF
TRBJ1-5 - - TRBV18 TGTGCCAGCTCACCCGGGAGCCTATGGCAGCCCCAGCATTTT CASSPGSLWQPQHF
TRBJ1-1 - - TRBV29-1 TGCAGCGTTGAAGCTGGGCTCGGCACTGAAGCTTTCTTT CSVEAGLGTEAFF
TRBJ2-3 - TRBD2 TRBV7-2 TGTGCCAGCAGCTCGGGACTAGCGGGAACCACGCAGTATTTT CASSSGLAGTTQYF
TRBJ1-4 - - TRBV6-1 TGTGCCAGCAGTTCGGACAACGTAGATGAAAAACTGTTTTTT CASSSDNVDEKLFF
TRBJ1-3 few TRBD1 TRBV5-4 TGTGCCAGCAGCTTGGCTCAACAGGGGGCCTGGCTCTTT CASSLAQQGAWLF
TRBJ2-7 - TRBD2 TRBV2 TGTGCCAGCAGTTCTAGCGGGAGGGTGGGCGAGCAGTACTTC CASSSSGRVGEQYF
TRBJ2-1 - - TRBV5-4 TGTGCCAGCGGGAGACTGGACTCCTCAAGTGAGCAGTTCTTC CASGRLDSSSEQFF
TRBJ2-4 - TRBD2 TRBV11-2 TGTGCCAGCAGGTCCAGGGCTAGCGGGATGGTTGCCAAAAACATTCAGTACTTC CASRSRASGMVAKNIQYF
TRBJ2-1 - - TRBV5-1 TGCGCCAGCAGCAACGGGGGGCCCTACAATGAGCAGTTCTTC CASSNGGPYNEQFF
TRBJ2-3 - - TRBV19 TGTGCCAGCAATAGGGTTGATTCACAGGGAAGGCGCACAGATACGCAGTATTTT CASNRVDSQGRRTDTQYF
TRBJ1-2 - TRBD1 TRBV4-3 TGCGCCAGCAGCCAAGGCCTGGGGGACAGTCGGGGCTATGGCTACACCTTC CASSQGLGDSRGYGYTF
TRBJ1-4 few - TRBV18 TGTGCCAGCTCTCAACGGGGTGAACTGTTTTTT CASSQRGELFF
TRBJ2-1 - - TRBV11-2 TGTGCCAGCAGCTCAGAAGGGGATTCCTACAATGAGCAGTTCTTC CASSSEGDSYNEQFF
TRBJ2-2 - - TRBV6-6 TGTGCCAGCAGCCGAACCGGGACACCTAACACCGGGGAGCTGTTTTTT CASSRTGTPNTGELFF
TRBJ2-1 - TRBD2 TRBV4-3 TGCGCCAGCAGCCAAGAAACTAGCGGGAGGGTCTCTAGCTCCTACAATGAGCAGTTCTTC CASSQETSGRVSSSYNEQFF
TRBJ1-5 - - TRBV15 TGTGCCACCAGCAGACAGTATAGCAATCAGCCCCAGCATTTT CATSRQYSNQPQHF
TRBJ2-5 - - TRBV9 TGTGCCAGCAGCGTAGCGGACATCCAAGAGACCCAGTACTTC CASSVADIQETQYF
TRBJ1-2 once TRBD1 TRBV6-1 TGTGCCAGCAGTGAACAGTCATGGGACAGGGGCTATGGCTACACCTTC CASSEQSWDRGYGYTF
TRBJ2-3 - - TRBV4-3 TGCGCCAGCAGCCAGCAGGAGGGACAGTCCATGGATACGCAGTATTTT CASSQQEGQSMDTQYF
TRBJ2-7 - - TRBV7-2 TGTGCCAGCAGCTTAAATCCTGGCAGGGGCTACGAGCAGTACTTC CASSLNPGRGYEQYF
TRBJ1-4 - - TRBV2 TGTGCCAGCAGTGACCTCCCCAGGGCACAAGAAAAACTGTTTTTT CASSDLPRAQEKLFF
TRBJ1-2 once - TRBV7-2 TGTGCCAGCAGCTTAAGCAGGAACTATGGCTACACCTTC CASSLSRNYGYTF